One and the same sample provided the 26 T cell receptor beta chains below, sequenced in a study of cytomegalovirus exposure and HLA in healthy donors (dated by TCRdb to the late 2010s). The library relied on the immunoSEQ multiplex PCR assay. For the multiplex PCR, a mixture combining 60 forward primers for TCR Vbeta segments and 13 reverse primers for TCR Jbeta segments was used. TCRdb stores this immuneACCESS table with in-frame sequences only. Part of the clones is absent; in the studies checked, under half of the shortfall reflects unresolved V genes, and no reason is known for the rest. The table for this sample lists over 120,000 clones; approximately 80% of them were counted only once. About 4% of the sample comes from the top ten. The sample taken for sequencing was PBMCs. These receptor sequences come from a male donor in good health and CMV-seronegative.

The J gene is TRBJ1-1, the V gene TRBV4-2; D not certain. CDR3 length equals 15 residues. Looked up from germline, CDR1 is LGHNA and CDR2 is YNFKEQ. Trimming removed 0 bases from V and 3 bases from J, with 11 bases in between. The CDR3 loop reads CASSQDGHRDTEAFF. The CDR3 nucleotides read TGTGCCAGCAGCCAAGATGGCCATCGGGACACTGAAGCTTTCTTT.

There are a few counts of this clone. J is TRBJ1-1 and V is TRBV5-8, with D possibly being TRBD1 (5 bases). Trimming took 4 bases from V and 7 from J, leaving 17 bases between them. Germline V gene data show CDR1 as SGHTS and CDR2 as YDEGEE. The CDR3 consists of 14 residues. The chain's CDR3 is CASSLGDRDFEAFF. The CDR3 DNA reads as TGTGCCAGCAGCCTTGGAGACCGGGACTTTGAAGCTTTCTTT.

This clone was counted between two and nine times. The chain has TRBV6-1 and TRBJ1-1, with D tentatively TRBD1 (5 bases). Germline CDR1 reads MNHNS; CDR2 reads SASEGT. CDR3 size: 15 residues. V was cut by 6 bases and J by 5 bases, with 19 bases left in between. CDR3 region: CASRPTVWGLTEAFF. In DNA, the CDR3 is TGTGCCAGCAGACCGACAGTCTGGGGTTTGACTGAAGCTTTCTTT.

The chain links TRBV5-4 to TRBJ2-7, with D possibly being TRBD1 (6 bases). Trimming took off 4 bases at V and 1 base at J, with 12 bases between the two ends. Germline lookup yields CDR1 SGHNT and CDR2 YYREEE (reference sequence). This CDR3 comprises 14 residues. CDR3 nucleotide sequence: TGTGCCAGCAGCCGTTACAGGGATTCCTACGAGCAGTACTTC. It codes for CASSRYRDSYEQYF. The entire variable domain, with the rest obtained from reference TRBV5-4 and TRBJ2-7, is as follows: ETGVTQSPTHLIKTRGQQVTLRCSSQSGHNTVSWYQQALGQGPQFIFQYYREEENGRGNFPPRFSGLQFPNYSSELNVNALELDDSALYLCASSRYRDSYEQYFGPGTRLTVT.

V is TRBV10-2 and J is TRBJ2-6, with D maybe TRBD1 (6 bases). Trimming cost V 6 bases and J 3 bases, with 15 bases left between them. The length of the CDR3 is 16 residues. CDR1 is WSHSY and CDR2 is SAAADI in the germline V gene. CDR3 protein: CASSPTGVLGANVLTF. CDR3 bases: TGCGCCAGCAGCCCGACAGGAGTCCTTGGGGCCAACGTCCTGACTTTC.

CDR3 nucleotide sequence: TGTGCCAGCAGCCAAGAGCTATTAGGGGGTTCCTATGGCTACACCTTC. Amino acid sequence: CASSQELLGGSYGYTF. This rearrangement joins TRBV4-2 to TRBJ1-2; possibly TRBD1 for D (6 bases). Germline assignment: CDR1 LGHNA and CDR2 YNFKEQ. Trimming took 0 bases from V and 4 from J, leaving 15 bases between them. The CDR3 covers 16 residues.

This chain connects TRBV2 to TRBJ1-1; TRBD1 aligns across 7 bases. CDR1 is SNHLY, CDR2 FYNNEI, per germline. This CDR3 has 14 amino acids. V lost 5 bases and J lost 3; bases outside the gene matches: 6. This CDR3 is CASSWTGGDTEAFF. The DNA of the CDR3 is TGTGCCAGCAGTTGGACAGGTGGGGACACTGAAGCTTTCTTT.

This chain links TRBV4-1 with TRBJ1-1; a weak D match, TRBD1 (5 bases). This CDR3 has 14 amino acids. The V end was cut by 2 bases, the J end by 4 bases, with 11 bases between. Germline V lookup: CDR1 MGHRA, CDR2 YSYEKL. DNA for the CDR3: TGCGCCAGCAGCCAACCAGGGATGAGCACTGAAGCTTTCTTT. Translating it yields CASSQPGMSTEAFF.

This chain connects TRBV30 to TRBJ2-5; 8 bases align to TRBD1. The CDR3 sequence is 13 residues long. In germline, CDR1 is GTSNPN, CDR2 SVGIG (reference sequence). The CDR3 coding sequence is TGTGCGTGGGAGCAGGGGGCGCGGGGGACCCAGTACTTC. Protein product: CAWEQGARGTQYF.

The chain links TRBV29-1 to TRBJ2-7; D might be TRBD1 (5 bases). This CDR3 region has 15 residues. V shed 0 bases and J shed 7 bases, with 19 bases lying between them. The V gene's germline CDR1 is SQVTM and CDR2 ANQGSEA. The CDR3 loop is CSVEDQGRPGWEQYF. The CDR3 DNA is TGCAGCGTTGAAGATCAGGGCAGGCCGGGCTGGGAGCAGTACTTC.

This chain links TRBV25-1 with TRBJ2-7; TRBD1 matches at 10 bases. Germline assignment: CDR1 MGHDK and CDR2 SYGVNS. This CDR3 is 15 amino acids long. J lost 3 bases, V lost 3 bases, and 5 bases had no gene match. The CDR3 reads CASSETGTGVYEQYF. CDR3 nucleotides: TGTGCCAGCAGTGAGACCGGGACAGGGGTCTACGAGCAGTACTTC.

The chain joins TRBV9 to TRBJ2-1; TRBD2 is a possible D gene (5 bases). CDR1 and CDR2 (germline): SGDLS, YYNGEE. Trimming left V 0 bases short and J 8 bases short, with 6 bases between. This CDR3 contains 12 residues. The CDR3 region is CASSVVGDEQFF. The CDR3 DNA reads TGTGCCAGCAGCGTAGTGGGAGATGAGCAGTTCTTC.

This clone was recorded a few times. The chain is built from TRBV2 and TRBJ2-3, with 9 nucleotides matching TRBD2. The CDR3 consists of 14 residues. V trimming: 5 bases; J trimming: 13 bases; junction bases outside the gene matches: 13. The germline CDR1 and CDR2 sequences are SNHLY and FYNNEI. In DNA form, the CDR3 reads TGTGCCAGCAGTCGGGAGGCGGGGGGGCCGTTAAAGTATTTT. It yields the protein CASSREAGGPLKYF.

The chain has TRBV4-2 and TRBJ2-7, with D unclear. Germline assignment: CDR1 LGHNA and CDR2 YNFKEQ. V lost 0 bases and J 7 bases, leaving 16 bases between the germline ends. There are 15 residues in the CDR3. CDR3 amino acids: CASSQEIVSFREQYF. CDR3 in DNA: TGTGCCAGCAGCCAAGAAATTGTTAGCTTTCGGGAGCAGTACTTC.

V gene TRBV6-5 combines with J gene TRBJ1-1; a possible D gene is TRBD1 (6 bases). Germline-derived CDR1 and CDR2 are MNHEY and SVGAGI. V was cut by 4 bases and J by 10 bases, with 16 bases left in between. CDR3 length: 13 amino acids. In nucleotides, the CDR3 is TGTGCCAGCAGTTCTTTAAGGACAGAGGGAGCTTTCTTT. Protein sequence: CASSSLRTEGAFF.

The chain links TRBV4-3 to TRBJ2-5; D is possibly TRBD1 (5 bases). CDR3 length: 15 residues. Trimming removed 0 bases at V and 5 bases at J, with 13 bases between. The germline CDR1 and CDR2 sequences are LGHNA and YSLEER. The CDR3 reads CASSQEYRLQETQYF. CDR3 nucleotide sequence: TGCGCCAGCAGCCAAGAATACAGGCTCCAGGAGACCCAGTACTTC.

The chain couples TRBV4-3 to TRBJ2-5; 7 bases fit TRBD1. The J call is doubtful: the DNA matches TRBJ2-7 better. Germline CDR1 is LGHNA and CDR2 is YSLEER. The CDR3 is made up of 15 amino acids. The CDR3 nucleotides are TGCGCCAGCAGCCAAGCCGGGGACAGCTCCTACGAGCAGTACTTC. This gives the protein CASSQAGDSSYEQYF.

A remark on this clone: One end of the junction does not line up with germline, which may come from a read error. The chain is built from TRBV19 and TRBJ1-6, with 8 bases matching TRBD1. Germline V gene data show CDR1 as LNHDA and CDR2 as SQIVND (reference sequence). This CDR3 region has 16 residues. In DNA form, the CDR3 reads TGTGCCAGTAGTAGGTTCGACAGGGGAGCCCATTCACCCCCCCACTTT. Its protein product is CASSRFDRGAHSPPHF.

The rearrangement links TRBV6-5 to TRBJ2-1; D unresolved. This CDR3 spans 13 amino acids. V shed 6 bases and J shed 6 bases, with 12 bases lying between them. Looked up from germline, CDR1 is MNHEY and CDR2 is SVGAGI. This chain's CDR3 is CASSDWASNEQFF. The CDR3 DNA sequence: TGTGCCAGCAGCGATTGGGCCAGCAATGAGCAGTTCTTC.

V and J are TRBV27 and TRBJ2-3; the match to TRBD2 covers 13 bases. Germline V gene sequence: CDR1 MNHEY, CDR2 SMNVEV (reference sequence). This CDR3 is 16 amino acids long. The V gene end was trimmed by 6 bases and the J gene end by 5 bases; junction bases not matched to a gene: 8. This CDR3 is CASRRLAGGPGDTQYF. DNA for the CDR3: TGTGCCAGCAGACGACTAGCGGGAGGTCCGGGAGATACGCAGTATTTT.

The chain employs TRBV5-1 and TRBJ2-5, with TRBD1 identical over 11 bases. This CDR3 region has 16 residues. Germline V gene lookup returns CDR1 SGHRS and CDR2 YFSETQ. Losses at the gene ends were 4 bases for V and 5 bases for J; bases not matched to a gene: 10. In nucleotides, the CDR3 is TGCGCCAGCAGCCCCCAAGCGGGACAGGGGGGGGAGACCCAGTACTTC. It is translated as CASSPQAGQGGETQYF.

This rearrangement joins TRBV6-5 to TRBJ2-7, with D perhaps TRBD2 (6 bases). Trimming took 6 bases from V and 0 from J, leaving 9 bases between them. This CDR3 region has 13 residues. From germline, CDR1 is MNHEY and CDR2 SVGAGI. The CDR3 reads CASRIAASYEQYF. CDR3 nucleotides: TGTGCCAGCAGGATAGCGGCCTCCTACGAGCAGTACTTC.

V gene TRBV9 combines with J gene TRBJ2-7, with 9 nucleotides matching TRBD1. CDR1 and CDR2 from the germline V gene are SGDLS and YYNGEE. After removal of 3 bases from V and 5 bases from J, the junction contained 9 bases not matched to a gene. The CDR3 totals 15 residues. DNA of the CDR3: TGTGCCAGCAGCGACCCGGGACAGGGTTTCAACGAGCAGTACTTC. Encoded protein: CASSDPGQGFNEQYF.

The chain combines TRBV27 with TRBJ2-2, with D possibly matching TRBD1 (6 bases). The CDR3 spans 16 residues. From germline, CDR1 is MNHEY and CDR2 SMNVEV (reference sequence). Trimming took 6 bases from V and 2 from J, leaving 16 bases between them. The CDR3 nucleotides read TGTGCCAGCAGCTATTTCGGGACAACTAACACCGGGGAGCTGTTTTTT. Residues: CASSYFGTTNTGELFF.

Details on this clone: The junction and the germline gene differ at one end; a read error may be behind it. The chain combines TRBV7-8 with TRBJ2-1; maybe TRBD2 (7 bases). The CDR3 extends over 18 amino acids. Looked up from germline, CDR1 is SGHVS and CDR2 is FQNEAQ. The DNA of the CDR3 is TGTGCCAGCAGCTTAGGGGGAGAGCGGGACATCACGTACAAGGAGCAGTTCTTC. Protein product: CASSLGGERDITYKEQFF.

J is TRBJ2-3 and V is TRBV19; 10 nucleotides line up with TRBD1. CDR3 length equals 15 residues. Germline values: CDR1 LNHDA, CDR2 SQIVND (reference sequence). The trim removed 6 bases at V and 4 bases at J, leaving 7 bases unmatched. This chain's CDR3 is CASSLRDRGPDTQYF. In DNA form, the CDR3 reads TGTGCCAGTAGCCTACGGGACAGGGGCCCAGATACGCAGTATTTT.